Listed below are T cell receptor beta chains from one sample, sequenced in a study of cytomegalovirus exposure and HLA in healthy donors. The data were produced by immunoSEQ multiplex PCR, yet TCRdb's version contains in-frame clones alone and is incomplete. This sample has roughly 130,000 clones, with just under 75% found just once. The specimen sequenced was PBMCs. These TCRs come from a man between 35 and 55 years old in good health and CMV-seropositive. Both conserved end residues are part of each CDR3. Fields, in order: D gene, clone size, J gene, V gene, CDR3 protein, CDR3 DNA. The D gene is left open where the match is weak. The size field is filled for only some rows; it gives once, few, many or a size class.

TRBD1 few TRBJ1-3 TRBV2 CASSDVLRDRNGNTIYF TGTGCCAGCAGTGATGTCCTTCGGGACAGGAATGGAAACACCATATATTTT
- few TRBJ2-7 TRBV6-1 CASSASYSSYEQYF TGTGCCAGCAGTGCTTCTTATAGCTCCTACGAGCAGTACTTC
TRBD2 - TRBJ2-3 TRBV5-6 CASSLEAGTSLDTQYF TGTGCCAGCAGCTTGGAGGCCGGGACTAGCCTGGATACGCAGTATTTT
TRBD1 - TRBJ2-7 TRBV5-6 CASSTRDRAYEQYF TGTGCCAGCAGCACAAGGGACAGAGCCTACGAGCAGTACTTC
- - TRBJ1-3 TRBV19 CASSISFADTIYF TGTGCCAGTAGTATATCCTTCGCGGACACCATATATTTT
TRBD1 - TRBJ1-6 TRBV5-1 CASSLAGTGRSPLHF TGCGCCAGCAGCTTGGCGGGGACAGGGAGGTCACCCCTCCACTTT
TRBD2 few TRBJ2-3 TRBV27 CASSFPPPTSGANIDTQYF TGTGCCAGCAGTTTCCCCCCCCCAACTAGCGGGGCGAACATAGATACGCAGTATTTT
- - TRBJ1-3 TRBV27 CASSSTSSGNTIYF TGTGCCAGCAGTTCCACTAGCTCTGGAAACACCATATATTTT
- - TRBJ1-2 TRBV19 CASSTPGRPSYGYTF TGTGCCAGTAGTACCCCCGGGAGGCCGTCCTATGGCTACACCTTC
- - TRBJ2-5 TRBV2 CASTTSGQYRAQYF TGTGCCAGCACCACCAGCGGACAGTATAGGGCCCAGTACTTC
TRBD1 - TRBJ2-7 TRBV12-5 CASGPGQGSYEQYF TGTGCTAGTGGGCCAGGACAGGGTAGCTACGAGCAGTACTTC
- - TRBJ1-1 TRBV7-9 CASSDQGREAFF TGTGCCAGCAGCGACCAGGGTCGGGAAGCTTTCTTT
TRBD2 - TRBJ2-3 TRBV19 CASSIRAGVTDTQYF TGTGCCAGTAGTATCAGAGCGGGGGTCACAGATACGCAGTATTTT
- - TRBJ2-2 TRBV12-5 CASGLYGTTNTGELFF TGTGCTAGTGGTTTATACGGGACAACGAACACCGGGGAGCTGTTTTTT
- - TRBJ2-2 TRBV2 CASRERRPNTGELFF TGTGCCAGCCGGGAGAGGCGGCCGAACACCGGGGAGCTGTTTTTT